The next 26 T cell receptor beta chains were all read from a single sample in a study of T cell clonality in common variable immunodeficiency. Study outcomes and limitations: Fewer deletions and N-nucleotide insertions were reportedly seen in common variable immunodeficiency TCR beta sequences.

Clones were read by immunoSEQ multiplex PCR, and TCRdb kept only the in-frame ones, dropping some. In total the sample includes just over 25,000 clones, none of them seen once. For these TCRs, the target antigens are not known. Material: peripheral blood mononuclear cells. These TCRs come from a human donor with common variable immunodeficiency.

In the case of this clone: The read terminates 3 residues ahead of where the CDR3 ends, so the germline J gene completes it. The V and J genes are TRBV5-1 and TRBJ1-2; 8 positions match TRBD1. The germline gives CDR1 SGHRS, CDR2 YFSETQ. The CDR3 runs 16 residues. V was clipped by 1 base and J by 0 bases; unmatched bases: 5. The CDR3 here is CASSLSTGAPNYGYTF. CDR3 bases read: TGCGCCAGCAGCTTGTCGACAGGGGCTCCTAACTATGGC.

This clone was counted at least ten times. The read terminates 3 residues before the CDR3 end, so the remaining end is supplied by the germline J gene. The chain combines TRBV18 with TRBJ1-2, with 11 bases that match TRBD1. This CDR3 has 14 amino acids. V shed 4 bases and J 7 bases; nucleotides not matched to a gene: 5. Germline V gene sequence: CDR1 KGHSH, CDR2 LQKENI. CDR3 protein: CASSQGQGALGYTF. The sequenced part of the CDR3 DNA is TGTGCCAGCTCACAAGGACAGGGGGCGCTTGGC.

This clone was counted at least ten times. The CDR3 extends 3 residues past the end of the read, so its final part is completed from the germline J gene. V usage is TRBV6-2 or TRBV6-3 and J usage is TRBJ2-5; D possibly corresponds to TRBD1 (6 bases). The length of the CDR3 is 15 residues. The germline CDR1 and CDR2 sequences are MNHEY and SVGEGT. Trimming stripped 7 bases from V and 5 bases from J, with 20 bases between. The CDR3 here is CASIMNQGPRETQYF. Incomplete CDR3 DNA: TGTGCCAGCATCATGAACCAGGGGCCAAGGGAGACC.

This clone was seen a few times. The CDR3 end lies 3 residues beyond the end of the read and is filled in from the germline J gene. The rearrangement links TRBV30 to TRBJ1-5; TRBD1 agrees at 8 bases. V was pared by 5 bases and J by 6 bases, with 9 bases of the junction left unmatched. Germline V gene sequence: CDR1 GTSNPN, CDR2 SVGIG (reference sequence). This CDR3 comprises 14 residues. The CDR3 DNA, read in part, is TGTGCCTGGGGAGGACAGGGAGGAGGTCAGCCC. This gives the protein CAWGGQGGGQP. The CDR3 in full is CAWGGQGGGQPQHF.

This clone occurred many times. The CDR3 end falls 3 residues outside the read, so it is completed with the germline J gene. The chain uses TRBV7-2 and TRBJ2-5, with D possibly TRBD2 on 6 matching bases. The CDR3 is made up of 15 amino acids. Trimming left V 0 bases short and J 7 bases short, with 15 bases between. Germline CDR1 reads SGHTA; CDR2 reads FQGNSA. CDR3 region: CASSLAGLAYGTQYF. The covered CDR3 bases are TGTGCCAGCAGCTTAGCGGGACTTGCCTACGGGACC.

As for this clone: With the read ending 3 residues before the CDR3 end, the germline J gene is used to fill in that end. The chain combines TRBV7-9 with TRBJ1-3; perhaps TRBD1 as D (6 bases). The CDR3 contains 14 residues. Germline lookup yields CDR1 SEHNR and CDR2 FQNEAQ (reference sequence). The V end lost 5 bases, the J end lost 6 bases, and 14 bases lay between the germline ends. The part of the CDR3 DNA that was read is TGTGCCAGCAGCCCGACCGGGACAACAAACACC. Translation gives CASSPTGTTNT. The full CDR3 protein is CASSPTGTTNTIYF.

About this clone: Sequencing ends 3 residues short of the CDR3 end; the germline J gene provides the rest. This chain links TRBV19 with TRBJ1-6, with a tentative D call TRBD1 (6 bases). Trimming left V 5 bases short and J 7 bases short, with 12 bases between. The CDR3 has 14 residues. CDR1 is LNHDA and CDR2 is SQIVND in the germline V gene (reference sequence). CDR3 protein: CASSPQGSNSPLHF. Partial CDR3 DNA: TGTGCCAGTAGTCCACAGGGAAGCAATTCACCC.

The table lists this clone with many counts. From the germline J gene comes the end of the CDR3, since the read stops 3 residues before it. The J gene is TRBJ2-1, the V gene TRBV6-7; 7 bases are a match to TRBD2. TRBV6-7 is noted as an ORF with a role that remains uncertain. The V and J ends lost 2 bases and 7 bases, in that order; junction bases with no gene match: 2. The CDR3 is 13 residues long. The CDR3 here is CASSYTSANEQFF. Partial CDR3 DNA: TGTGCCAGCAGTTACACTAGCGCTAATGAG.

The table lists this clone with a few counts. A much larger clonotype is one base distant, so this may be a read error. From the germline J gene comes the end of the CDR3, since the read stops 3 residues before it. V gene TRBV11-3 combines with J gene TRBJ2-1; D is unresolved. V lost 0 bases and J 2 bases, leaving 5 bases between the germline ends. The CDR3 runs to 14 residues. In germline, CDR1 is SGHNT, CDR2 YENEEA. The CDR3 bases that were read are TGTGCCAGCAGCTTAGATCCGGCCTACAATGAG. Protein: CASSLDPAYNE. The full CDR3 protein reads CASSLDPAYNEQFF.

This clone was seen ten or more times. The read halts 3 residues ahead of the CDR3 end, with the missing end drawn from the germline J gene. V and J are TRBV5-4 and TRBJ1-1, with a possible D match to TRBD1 (6 bases). Germline assignment: CDR1 SGHNT and CDR2 YYREEE (reference sequence). Trimming took off 1 base at V and 4 bases at J, with 17 bases between the two ends. This CDR3 region has 16 residues. The CDR3 loop reads CASSLSTGKGGTEAFF. The covered CDR3 bases are TGTGCCAGCAGCTTGTCAACAGGGAAAGGGGGCACTGAA.

This clone was recorded many times. Sequencing ends 3 residues short of the CDR3 end; the germline J gene provides the rest. V is TRBV19 and J is TRBJ1-4; perhaps TRBD1 as D (5 bases). Trimming shortened V by 5 bases and J by 9 bases, and 19 bases separated the two germline ends. The CDR3 loop spans 15 amino acids. The germline CDR1 and CDR2 sequences are LNHDA and SQIVND (reference sequence). The CDR3 DNA, read in part, is TGTGCCAGTAGTGTCCCAGGAAGGGGATCGAAAAAA. Translation gives CASSVPGRGSKK. The whole CDR3 region reads CASSVPGRGSKKLFF.

This clone was picked up many times. The read gets to within 3 residues of the CDR3 end, and the germline J gene fills in the rest. The chain uses TRBV5-6 and TRBJ2-7; no reliable D call. V lost 4 bases and J lost 3, with 8 bases in between. The germline gives CDR1 SGHDT, CDR2 YYEEEE. The CDR3 has 12 amino acids. CDR3 in amino acids: CASSGPNYEQYF. The sequenced CDR3 bases are TGTGCCAGCAGCGGGCCGAACTACGAG.

This clone was detected many times. Coverage ceases 3 residues before the CDR3 finishes, and the germline J gene fills in the end. This chain uses TRBV19 with TRBJ2-3, with 7 bases identical to TRBD2. The trim removed 4 bases at V and 0 bases at J, leaving 10 bases unmatched. This CDR3 is built from 17 residues. Germline assignment: CDR1 LNHDA and CDR2 SQIVND (reference sequence). The part of the CDR3 DNA that was read is TGTGCCAGTAGTAAGGGACCACTAGCGTTTAGCACAGATACG. Residues: CASSKGPLAFSTDT. In full, the CDR3 is CASSKGPLAFSTDTQYF.

This clone was seen many times. The read terminates 3 residues ahead of where the CDR3 ends, so the germline J gene completes it. The chain recombines TRBV5-1 with TRBJ2-5; the match to TRBD1 covers 7 bases. The CDR3 sequence is 13 residues long. From germline, CDR1 is SGHRS and CDR2 YFSETQ. With V trimmed by 4 bases and J by 3 bases, 3 bases remained unmatched. The CDR3 DNA, read in part, is TGCGCCAGCAGCCCTCAGGGGGAAGAGACC. Its protein is CASSPQGEET. The full CDR3 sequence reads CASSPQGEETQYF.

This clone was seen repeatedly, ten times or more. The observed sequence ends 3 residues before the CDR3 terminus, with the missing tail filled in from the germline J gene. V and J are TRBV6-2 or TRBV6-3 and TRBJ2-4, with D perhaps matching TRBD2 (6 bases). The V gene lost 4 bases and the J gene lost 7 bases, with 17 bases spanning the gap. Per germline, CDR1 MNHEY and CDR2 SVGEGT. The CDR3 sequence is 15 residues long. The CDR3 region is CASSSRRGQENIQYF. The covered CDR3 bases are TGTGCCAGCAGTTCCCGGCGGGGTCAGGAGAACATT.

Many counts were recorded for this clone. CDR3 DNA, as far as it was read: TGTGCCAGCAGCTCGAGGACAGGGCATGGC. Translation gives CASSSRTGHG. The CDR3, in full, reads CASSSRTGHGYTF. The gene calls are TRBV13 and TRBJ1-2, with 8 bases aligning to TRBD1. The CDR3 end falls 3 residues outside the read, so it is completed with the germline J gene. V dropped 4 bases and J dropped 6; count of bases not matched to a gene: 4. This CDR3 has 13 amino acids. The germline CDR1 and CDR2 sequences are PRHDT and FYEKMQ (reference sequence).

This clone was found many times. CDR3 DNA (partial): TGTGCCAGCAGCCAGGGACTAGCGGGGGAACAAGAGACC. Its translation is CASSQGLAGEQET. In full, the CDR3 is CASSQGLAGEQETQYF. The J gene is TRBJ2-5, the V gene TRBV6-2 or TRBV6-3, with 14 positions matching TRBD2. The read ends 3 residues before the CDR3 terminus; that terminus is restored from the germline J gene. The germline V gene encodes CDR1 MNHEY and CDR2 SVGEGT. This CDR3 comprises 16 residues. Trimming cost V 6 bases and J 2 bases; bases outside gene matches: 5.

This clone occurred many times. The sequenced fragment ends 3 residues before the CDR3 boundary, so the rest is inferred from the germline J gene. The chain uses TRBV29-1 and TRBJ1-2, with 10 positions matching TRBD1. Losses at the gene ends were 0 bases for V and 1 base for J; bases not matched to a gene: 5. CDR1 is SQVTM and CDR2 is ANQGSEA in the germline V gene. The CDR3 spans 16 residues. This CDR3 is CSVEDLGQGVNYGYTF. The covered CDR3 bases are TGCAGCGTTGAAGATCTTGGACAGGGGGTTAACTATGGC.

In regard to this clone: The CDR3 is cut off 3 residues early in the read; its end comes from the germline J gene. The rearrangement links TRBV7-2 to TRBJ2-5, with 9 bases that match TRBD2. With V trimmed by 7 bases and J by 2 bases, 8 bases remained unmatched. This CDR3 has 15 residues. Looked up from germline, CDR1 is SGHTA and CDR2 is FQGNSA. CDR3 bases read: TGTGCCAGCAAAGGGGGCGGGGGGGTTCAAGAGACC. It is translated as CASKGGGGVQET. The full CDR3 protein is CASKGGGGVQETQYF.

This clone has a count of ten or more. The read terminates 3 residues ahead of where the CDR3 ends, so the germline J gene completes it. The V and J genes are TRBV7-2 and TRBJ2-5; D not certain. The CDR3 contains 14 residues. V shed 5 bases and J shed 2 bases, with 12 bases lying between them. Germline values: CDR1 SGHTA, CDR2 FQGNSA. The CDR3 reads CASSPSYLQETQYF. Partial CDR3 DNA: TGTGCCAGCAGCCCGAGTTACTTACAAGAGACC.

This clone was observed many times. Coverage ceases 3 residues before the CDR3 finishes, and the germline J gene fills in the end. The rearrangement joins TRBV6-2 or TRBV6-3 to TRBJ2-5, with a tentative D call TRBD1 (6 bases). Deletions cut 2 bases from V and 4 bases from J, with 11 bases between. The CDR3 spans 14 residues. The germline gives CDR1 MNHEY, CDR2 SVGEGT. This chain's CDR3 is CASSYRGRGETQYF. CDR3 DNA (partial): TGTGCCAGCAGTTACCGCGGCAGGGGAGAGACC.

In this sample, this clone turned up many times. The CDR3 end is not reached by the read, which stops 3 residues before it; the germline J gene fills it in. The chain links TRBV7-2 to TRBJ2-7; 7 bases agree with TRBD2. The CDR3 covers 13 residues. With 5 bases clipped from V and 3 bases from J, the junction kept 4 bases outside the gene matches. Germline loops: CDR1 SGHTA, CDR2 FQGNSA. This chain's CDR3 is CASSRGTNYEQYF. Incomplete CDR3 DNA: TGTGCCAGCAGCCGGGGGACTAACTACGAG. The full variable domain, rest sourced from reference TRBV7-2 and TRBJ2-7, is GAGVSQSPSNKVTEKGKDVELRCDPISGHTALYWYRQSLGQGLEFLIYFQGNSAPDKSGLPSDRFSAERTGGSVSTLTIQRTQQEDSAVYLCASSRGTNYEQYFGPGTRLTVT.

This clone has at least ten counts. The sequence runs out 3 residues before the end of the CDR3; the remainder is reconstructed from the germline J gene. This rearrangement joins TRBV7-7 to TRBJ2-3, with 10 bases lining up with TRBD2. The germline V gene encodes CDR1 SSHAT and CDR2 FNYEAQ (reference sequence). CDR3 length equals 17 residues. V dropped 5 bases and J dropped 2; count of bases not matched to a gene: 10. Incomplete CDR3 DNA: TGTGCCAGCAGCCCCGATAGCGGGGGGCTTTACACAGATACG. Protein: CASSPDSGGLYTDT. The complete CDR3 protein is CASSPDSGGLYTDTQYF.

A remark on this clone: The read terminates 3 residues before the CDR3 end, so the remaining end is supplied by the germline J gene. The chain recombines TRBV2 with TRBJ1-1, with TRBD1 as a possible D gene (6 bases). V was shortened by 6 bases and J by 5 bases, with 19 bases between the two germline ends. Germline CDR1 SNHLY, CDR2 FYNNEI. The CDR3 consists of 15 residues. The DNA read from the CDR3 is TGTGCCAGCAGGGAGAACAGGGTCGGAGATACTGAA. Amino acids: CASRENRVGDTE. The whole CDR3 is CASRENRVGDTEAFF.

This clone has ten or more counts. The read falls 3 residues short of the CDR3 end, and the missing part is taken from the germline J gene. This chain uses TRBV5-1 with TRBJ2-2; 8 positions agree with TRBD1. The CDR3 is 13 amino acids. V was pared by 3 bases and J by 8 bases, with 3 bases of the junction left unmatched. The germline V gene has CDR1 SGHRS and CDR2 YFSETQ. Partial CDR3 DNA: TGCGCCAGCAGCTCCGACAGGGGAGGGGAG. Translation gives CASSSDRGGE. The CDR3 in full is CASSSDRGGELFF.

This clone has a handful of counts. The read terminates 3 residues before the CDR3 end, so the remaining end is supplied by the germline J gene. The V and J genes are TRBV11-3 and TRBJ2-7; 8 nucleotides match TRBD1. With 6 bases clipped from V and 2 bases from J, the junction kept 6 bases outside the gene matches. Germline V gene lookup returns CDR1 SGHNT and CDR2 YENEEA. The CDR3 covers 14 residues. The part of the CDR3 DNA that was read is TGTGCCAGCAGTTCTACAGGGGGAGCCTACGAG. Its translation is CASSSTGGAYE. The full CDR3 protein reads CASSSTGGAYEQYF.